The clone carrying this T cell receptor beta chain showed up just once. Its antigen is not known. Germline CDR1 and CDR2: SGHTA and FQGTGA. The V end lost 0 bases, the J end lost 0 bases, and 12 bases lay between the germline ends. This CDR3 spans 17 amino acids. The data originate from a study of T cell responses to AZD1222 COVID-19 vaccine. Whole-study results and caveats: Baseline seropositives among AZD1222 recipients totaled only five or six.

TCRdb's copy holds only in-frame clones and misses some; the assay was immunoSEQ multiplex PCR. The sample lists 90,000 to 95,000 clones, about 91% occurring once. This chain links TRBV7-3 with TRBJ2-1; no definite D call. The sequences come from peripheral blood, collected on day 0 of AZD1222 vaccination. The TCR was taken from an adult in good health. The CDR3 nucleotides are TGTGCCAGCAGCTTAACTCGGCACAGAAGCTCCTACAATGAGCAGTTCTTC. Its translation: CASSLTRHRSSYNEQFF.